There are a few counts of the clone carrying this T cell receptor beta chain. Per the study methods: Amplification of reference gene primers provided the estimated nucleated cell counts. Profiling relied on immunoSEQ multiplex PCR, and the TCRdb table lists in-frame clones only, not all of them. V and J calls and clone size are given by that table; D and trimming were obtained from the DNA. The top ten hold about 4.8% of the sample, which has about 200,000 clones, 83% seen once. In germline, CDR1 is SGHAT, CDR2 FQNNGV. The CDR3 runs 15 residues. V lost 1 base and J 6 bases, leaving 10 bases between the germline ends. The data belong to a study of blood T cell repertoires in COVID-19.

The sample comprised PBMCs or T cells enriched from blood (not recorded which). The TCR was taken from a woman aged 50 to 60 who had been exposed to COVID-19. This rearrangement joins TRBV11-2 to TRBJ1-6; no reliable D call. The CDR3: CASSLGGAPNSPLHF. CDR3 nucleotides: TGTGCCAGCAGCTTAGGGGGAGCACCTAATTCACCCCTCCACTTT.